This T cell receptor beta chain was sequenced in a study of control samples from healthy donors and cancer patients. This table comes from immunoSEQ multiplex PCR, and its TCRdb copy is limited to in-frame clones, with some not included. The sample has 190,000 or so clones, 85% to 95% seen once. The CDR3 consists of 14 residues. CDR1 is MGHDK and CDR2 is SYGVNS in the germline V gene. Trimming removed 4 bases at V and 5 bases at J, with 12 bases between. This TCR derives from a man aged 18 to 35 in good health. J is TRBJ1-3 and V is TRBV25-1, with D maybe TRBD1 (5 bases). Sequenced: blood. Here the CDR3 reads CASSVRDSRNTIYF. The CDR3 bases are TGTGCCAGCAGTGTCCGGGACTCCCGAAACACCATATATTTT.